The TCR beta chain under discussion was sequenced for a study of T cell responses to AZD1222 COVID-19 vaccine. The ends were cut back, 0 bases at V and 10 bases at J, with 15 bases in the middle. Germline assignment: CDR1 LGHDT and CDR2 YNNKEL (reference sequence). The CDR3 consists of 14 residues. Repertoires were generated with immunoSEQ multiplex PCR, while TCRdb's copy carries only in-frame clones and drops some. The data hold 80,000 to 100,000 clones, with approximately 88% observed a single time. About this clone itself: Its antigen is unidentified.

Study findings and constraints: Rises in breadth and depth of Spike-specific TCRs came after two AZD1222 doses. Clonal diversity was possibly underestimated; the donors were predominantly white British and more often female. Across the whole spike, CD4 TCRs peaked at regions 160-218 and 743-854.

The source material was peripheral blood, sampled 28 days after the second AZD1222 dose. V is TRBV3-1 (or the pseudogene TRBV3-2) and J is TRBJ2-5, with TRBD2 as a possible D gene (6 bases). The sequence came from an adult who received the AZD1222 COVID-19 vaccine. DNA of the CDR3: TGTGCCAGCAGCCAAGATCCCAGCGGGCCGATCCAGTACTTC. The encoded protein is CASSQDPSGPIQYF.